These T cell receptor beta chains were read from a single sample in a study of response to subunit inactivated influenza vaccine. TCRdb re-analysed the RT-PCR reads in MiXCR, keeping a single row per CDR3 protein. The sample gives 530,000 or so distinct CDR3 sequences, roughly 15% of which show up once; around 10% is in the top ten. Sequenced material: PBMCs from blood, taken roughly 13 days after vaccination. These receptors originate from a middle-aged man who received an inactivated influenza vaccine. Both conserved end residues are trimmed from each CDR3.

v_call cdr3_aa
TRBV11-2 ASSEPGHPLDNEQF
TRBV18 ASSPLETRYTGELF
TRBV25-1 ASRGTGVGTEAF
TRBV11-2 ASSLAAYRATDTQY
TRBV28 ASSFFALEGTGELF
TRBV10-3 AISAQTGDYEQY
TRBV6-6 ASSYWDSPLH
TRBV7-2 ASSQLLRGTQY
TRBV3-1 ASSQEYPSTGGEQF
TRBV4-3 ASSHGERGQPDTQY
TRBV11-2 ASSLGLALPTDTQY
TRBV7-2 ASSSPARVSYGYT
TRBV12-3/TRBV12-4 ASRTGSLGANVLT
TRBV11-2 ASSLDRTSGRAEQY
TRBV10-3 AISDGGVGYT
TRBV29-1 SGEPGQGAYNEQF
TRBV18 ASSPPRVYHTEAF
TRBV20-1 SARDLPGELF
TRBV12-3/TRBV12-4 ASSLPPGRISELF
TRBV7-9 ASTLDSGANVLT
TRBV5-1 ASSLAGSTRMNTEAF
TRBV20-1 SGGTDRSPYEQY
TRBV12-3/TRBV12-4 ASSLAPSGGANEQF